This paragraph covers one T cell receptor beta chain sequence. Its antigen specificity is not known. Within one base of it there is no much larger clone, and no base qualities were kept. This sample was included in a study of graft-versus-host responses after intestinal transplantation (dated by TCRdb to the early 2020s). Background on the whole study: Multivisceral, liver-intestinal, or isolated intestinal transplants were received by the recipients. Donor T cell macrochimerism was defined as a peak of at least 4% donor T cells among recipient peripheral blood mononuclear cells. The cohort enrolled 20 to 30 intestinal transplant recipients including one retransplant, and 3 patients lacking pretransplant specimens were excluded. Alloreactive clones were identified by sequencing pre-transplant mixed lymphocyte reaction products and comparing these products with unstimulated pre-transplant donor and recipient T cells. Every recipient was given anti-thymocyte globulin induction, then maintenance tacrolimus and steroids for about 3 years. Instead of going to the commercial service, samples from a few later patients were sequenced in-house on an Illumina MiSeq and processed with MiXCR. Graft-versus-host and host-versus-graft alloreactive T cell clones were tracked in the graft, circulation and bone marrow after intestinal transplantation using bulk TCR-beta CDR3 sequencing.

CDR1 SGHNT and CDR2 YYREEE are derived from the germline V gene (reference sequence). V is cut by 3 bases and J by 7 bases, and the space between the germline ends is 17 bases. Including the terminal cysteine and phenylalanine, the CDR3 comprises 15 residues. Here the CDR3 DNA is all that survives: 45 bases in frame from base 1. The time point label, read with the paper, signifies: cells obtained before transplantation from donor or recipient. CD3+CD4+ and CD3+CD8+ populations were FACS-sorted from unstimulated pre-transplant donor and recipient cells taken from spleen or lymph nodes. Receptor amplification or capture employed the immunoSEQ multiplex PCR assay. For most patients, genomic DNA was isolated with the Qiagen DNeasy Blood and Tissue Kit and shipped frozen to Adaptive Biotechnologies for TCR sequencing. For most patients, high-throughput TCR-beta CDR3 sequencing of genomic DNA was performed by Adaptive Biotechnologies. Per the original workflow: Adaptive's ImmunoSEQ software was the source of the TCR sequencing data for roughly 19 patients, while three other patients were processed with MiXCR and VDJtools. To correct CD4 versus CD8 sorting errors, sequences present in both subsets at a frequency ratio below 5:1 were removed. CDR3 nucleotide sequences shared between donor and recipient were removed because their origin could not be assigned. Alloreactive clones required at least 2-fold expansion over unstimulated cells and minimum CFSE-low frequency of 0.002% (template counts) or 0.001% (read counts). Clones were considered mappable if detected in sequenced pre-transplant spleen, lymph node, or MLR CFSE-low populations of the donor or recipient. The cumulative frequency of alloreactive clones was calculated as a percentage of all sequences, weighted by copy number. TCRdb retrieved this table from immuneACCESS and kept in-frame rearrangements only. Not all clones are present; in checked studies, unresolved V genes account for under half, and no reason is known for the remainder. That table supplies the V and J calls and clone size; D and trimming were determined from the DNA. The sample table shows roughly 85,000 clones, and more than 85% are seen once. Of the sample, 7.6% falls within the top ten clones.

Broader findings and caveats from the paper: In patients with donor T cell macrochimerism, the allografts had high GvH to HvG T cell clonal ratios. GvH clones turned up in recipient bone marrow, with some appearing earlier in ileal mucosa or blood, a pattern consistent with an intestinal mucosal origin. Early after transplant, peak levels of circulating GvH clones were associated with declines in HvG clones. The relatively low number and heterogeneity of intestinal transplant patients limited the conclusions.

This material consisted of unstimulated CD8+ T cells sorted from spleen or lymph node cells, taken before transplant. This clonotype originated in a human donor who was the organ donor for an intestinal transplant. In this chain, TRBV5-4 is recombined with TRBJ2-1; D gene: possibly TRBD2, on 5 matching bases. The CDR3 has the sequence CASSSVGSRGNEQFF. The nucleotides are TGTGCCAGCAGCTCGGTAGGTAGTAGAGGGAATGAGCAGTTCTTC.